Following are 23 T cell receptor beta chains from one sample sequenced in a study of blood T cell repertoires in COVID-19 (dated by TCRdb to 2020 to 2022). The method behind the library was the immunoSEQ multiplex PCR assay. This immuneACCESS table, as held by TCRdb, lists in-frame sequences with V and J called but not all clones. Of the missing ones, under half trace to an unresolved V gene in checked studies; the others have no known cause. The sample table holds roughly 100,000 clones, of which roughly 87% were seen once. The ten largest clones take up around 2% of the sample. Input material: peripheral blood. These receptors were obtained from a man aged 50 or older with active COVID-19.

The chain links TRBV5-6 to TRBJ2-3, with a possible D match to TRBD2 (6 bases). This CDR3 contains 16 residues. CDR1 and CDR2 (germline): SGHDT, YYEEEE. The V end lost 0 bases, the J end lost 3 bases, and 14 bases lay between the germline ends. CDR3 region: CASSLVTTGVTDTQYF. The CDR3 nucleotides read TGTGCCAGCAGCTTGGTAACAACGGGGGTTACAGATACGCAGTATTTT.

The chain combines TRBV9 with TRBJ2-5; 8 nucleotides line up with TRBD2. The V gene's germline CDR1 is SGDLS and CDR2 YYNGEE. Trimming took 0 bases from V and 5 from J; bases not matched to a gene: 9. This CDR3 contains 16 residues. The DNA for the CDR3 is TGTGCCAGCAGCGTAGGGGCGGGGGGCCGCCCGGAGACCCAGTACTTC. The encoded protein is CASSVGAGGRPETQYF.

CDR3 loop: CASSEPGALYEQYF. The CDR3, as DNA: TGTGCCAGCAGTGAACCAGGGGCGCTGTACGAGCAGTACTTC. The chain employs TRBV2 and TRBJ2-7, with D perhaps matching TRBD1 (6 bases). V lost 2 bases to trimming and J lost 4 bases, with 12 bases between them. The CDR3 loop spans 14 amino acids. The germline V gene has CDR1 SNHLY and CDR2 FYNNEI.

This clone occurred a few times. The chain uses TRBV7-2 and TRBJ1-2; TRBD1 agrees at 8 bases. The CDR3 runs to 16 residues. V lost 5 bases to trimming and J lost 4 bases; unmatched junction nucleotides: 12. Germline CDR1 SGHTA, CDR2 FQGNSA. This CDR3 is CASSLSSGGQVYGYTF. The CDR3 DNA sequence: TGTGCCAGCAGCCTCAGTTCAGGGGGACAGGTCTATGGCTACACCTTC.

V usage is TRBV5-6 and J usage is TRBJ1-1; weak D call: TRBD1 (5 bases). Trimming took off 6 bases at V and 4 bases at J, with 13 bases between the two ends. The CDR3 is 13 amino acids. The germline gives CDR1 SGHDT, CDR2 YYEEEE. The CDR3 sequence is CASTIQGVTEAFF. CDR3 coding DNA: TGTGCCAGCACCATTCAAGGGGTCACTGAAGCTTTCTTT.

This chain uses TRBV27 with TRBJ1-1, with D tentatively TRBD1 (6 bases). Trimming pared 6 bases from V and 4 bases from J, leaving 12 bases between. Germline V gene lookup returns CDR1 MNHEY and CDR2 SMNVEV (reference sequence). CDR3 length: 13 residues. CDR3 nucleotides: TGTGCCAGCAGGCCACAGGGTCTCACTGAAGCTTTCTTT. This codes for CASRPQGLTEAFF.

The chain combines TRBV18 with TRBJ2-1, with TRBD2 matching 10 bases. Germline V gene sequence: CDR1 KGHSH, CDR2 LQKENI. Trimming took 2 bases from V and 9 from J; bases not matched to a gene: 13. This CDR3 region has 17 residues. Here the CDR3 DNA reads TGTGCCAGCTCACCAGAGGCTAGCGGGGGCCTGGGGGGTGAGCAGTTCTTC. It is translated as CASSPEASGGLGGEQFF.

CDR3 nucleotides: TGTGCCAGCAGCCCTAATGGACGGGACACAGATACGCAGTATTTT. Amino acid sequence: CASSPNGRDTDTQYF. This chain links TRBV7-3 with TRBJ2-3; a possible D gene is TRBD2 (5 bases). Germline CDR1 reads SGHTA; CDR2 reads FQGTGA. Trimming took 5 bases from V and 2 from J, leaving 14 bases between them. This CDR3 has 15 amino acids.

V and J are TRBV6-5 and TRBJ1-2, with TRBD1 matching 7 bases. Germline V gene sequence: CDR1 MNHEY, CDR2 SVGAGI. The V segment lost 6 bases and the J segment 4 bases; nucleotides outside the gene matches: 8. The CDR3 is 14 residues long. CDR3 nucleotides: TGTGCCAGCAGCCCGGGGGACAGCTCCTATGGCTACACCTTC. Residues: CASSPGDSSYGYTF.

This clone appeared once. The chain is built from TRBV11-2 and TRBJ1-1; no definite D call. The germline V gene encodes CDR1 SGHAT and CDR2 FQNNGV. Trimming removed 0 bases at V and 0 bases at J, with 5 bases between. The CDR3 runs 14 residues. CDR3 DNA: TGTGCCAGCAGCTTAGATCATTTGAACACTGAAGCTTTCTTT. It encodes CASSLDHLNTEAFF. The variable domain in full, with the rest retrieved from reference TRBV11-2 and TRBJ1-1, is EAGVAQSPRYKIIEKRQSVAFWCNPISGHATLYWYQQILGQGPKLLIQFQNNGVVDDSQLPKDRFSAERLKGVDSTLKIQPAKLEDSAVYLCASSLDHLNTEAFFGQGTRLTVV.

This chain links TRBV4-1 with TRBJ1-1; D remains unclear. The CDR3 covers 13 residues. The ends were cut back, 1 base at V and 11 bases at J, with 14 bases in the middle. The V gene's germline CDR1 is MGHRA and CDR2 YSYEKL. The CDR3 spells CASSQGTGVYAFF. CDR3 sequence (DNA): TGCGCCAGCAGCCAAGGAACCGGGGTGTACGCTTTCTTT.

This CDR3 is CASSYRVGEQYF. The CDR3 bases are TGTGCCAGCAGCTACAGGGTAGGCGAGCAGTACTTC. The rearrangement joins TRBV5-6 to TRBJ2-7; TRBD1 is a possible D gene (6 bases). The germline V gene has CDR1 SGHDT and CDR2 YYEEEE. The CDR3 contains 12 residues. Trimming stripped 3 bases from V and 6 bases from J, with 10 bases between.

This clone appeared a single time. CDR3 loop: CASSQDVTGGTDTQYF. The CDR3 coding sequence is TGCGCCAGCAGCCAAGATGTCACAGGGGGCACAGATACGCAGTATTTT. V is TRBV4-1 and J is TRBJ2-3; 7 bases are a match to TRBD1. CDR1 and CDR2 (germline): MGHRA, YSYEKL. After removal of 0 bases from V and 1 base from J, the junction contained 4 bases not matched to a gene. The CDR3 runs to 16 residues.

The chain is built from TRBV6-1 and TRBJ1-4; the D gene is possibly TRBD1 (6 bases). V lost 3 bases, J lost 10 bases, and 12 bases lay in between. Germline CDR1 reads MNHNS; CDR2 reads SASEGT. The CDR3 covers 13 residues. The CDR3 reads CASSEDRGGKLFF. The CDR3 DNA reads as TGTGCCAGCAGTGAGGACCGAGGGGGAAAACTGTTTTTT.

This clone was recorded many times. This chain joins TRBV7-8 and TRBJ1-4, with 9 bases aligning to TRBD1. Germline V gene data show CDR1 as SGHVS and CDR2 as FQNEAQ. J lost 0 bases, V lost 4 bases, and 9 bases had no gene match. CDR3 length: 18 residues. CDR3 in DNA: TGTGCCAGCAGCTCTACTACAGGGGGCACTTCAACTAATGAAAAACTGTTTTTT. Protein: CASSSTTGGTSTNEKLFF.

V gene TRBV7-9 combines with J gene TRBJ2-7, with D unclear. Germline V lookup: CDR1 SEHNR, CDR2 FQNEAQ (reference sequence). V lost 1 base to trimming and J lost 3 bases, with 4 bases between them. The CDR3 is made up of 12 amino acids. The CDR3 sequence: CASSLGSYEQYF. CDR3 sequence (DNA): TGTGCCAGCAGCTTAGGCAGCTACGAGCAGTACTTC.

The rearrangement uses TRBV7-2 and TRBJ2-5; D remains ambiguous. CDR1 is SGHTA and CDR2 is FQGNSA in the germline V gene. V lost 1 base and J lost 1, with 4 bases in between. This CDR3 contains 13 residues. CDR3 residues: CASSLVLQETQYF. As DNA, the CDR3 is TGTGCCAGCAGCTTAGTTCTCCAAGAGACCCAGTACTTC.

CDR3 bases: TGTGCCAGTAGTCCTGGAGTACTCGGAAACACCATATATTTT. This codes for CASSPGVLGNTIYF. The chain couples TRBV19 to TRBJ1-3; the D is unclear. The V gene lost 5 bases and the J gene lost 4 bases, with 12 bases spanning the gap. CDR3 size: 14 residues. Germline V gene data show CDR1 as LNHDA and CDR2 as SQIVND (reference sequence).

This clone was found once. The chain has TRBV4-1 and TRBJ1-6, with D unclear. Germline V gene sequence: CDR1 MGHRA, CDR2 YSYEKL. V was trimmed by 1 base and J by 7 bases, leaving 2 bases between them. The CDR3 loop spans 12 amino acids. CDR3 in DNA: TGCGCCAGCAGCCAAGCAAATTCACCCCTCCACTTT. Its protein is CASSQANSPLHF.

The chain recombines TRBV11-3 with TRBJ2-3; maybe TRBD2 (5 bases). CDR3 length: 14 amino acids. With 5 bases removed from V and 2 bases from J, the gap between germline ends came to 11 bases. Germline assignment: CDR1 SGHNT and CDR2 YENEEA. The DNA of the CDR3 is TGTGCCAGCAGCCCAAGAGGACTCACAGATACGCAGTATTTT. This translates into CASSPRGLTDTQYF.

V usage is TRBV9 and J usage is TRBJ2-7; 9 bases are a match to TRBD1. V lost 0 bases to trimming and J lost 5 bases; unmatched junction nucleotides: 0. CDR1 and CDR2 (germline): SGDLS, YYNGEE. CDR3 length equals 13 residues. The CDR3 sequence is CASSVGTGDEQYF. CDR3 coding DNA: TGTGCCAGCAGCGTAGGGACAGGGGACGAGCAGTACTTC.

The chain has TRBV7-2 and TRBJ1-4, with 9 nucleotides matching TRBD1. This CDR3 comprises 15 residues. V lost 5 bases and J lost 8; bases outside the gene matches: 9. Germline V gene data show CDR1 as SGHTA and CDR2 as FQGNSA. The CDR3, as DNA: TGTGCCAGCAGCCCGAGGACAGGGGCGGGCGAAAAACTGTTTTTT. It yields the protein CASSPRTGAGEKLFF. The full variable domain, in which reference TRBV7-2 and TRBJ1-4 provide the parts outside the CDR3, is GAGVSQSPSNKVTEKGKDVELRCDPISGHTALYWYRQSLGQGLEFLIYFQGNSAPDKSGLPSDRFSAERTGGSVSTLTIQRTQQEDSAVYLCASSPRTGAGEKLFFGSGTQLSVL.

The CDR3: CASSQGLSGGYEQYF. CDR3 in DNA: TGTGCCAGCAGCCAAGGACTTAGCGGGGGCTACGAGCAGTACTTC. This rearrangement joins TRBV3-1 (or the pseudogene TRBV3-2) to TRBJ2-7, with 9 bases identical to TRBD2. With 1 base clipped from V and 3 bases from J, the junction kept 4 bases outside the gene matches. The CDR3 length is 15 residues. In germline, CDR1 is LGHDT, CDR2 YNNKEL (reference sequence).